This T cell receptor beta chain originates from a study of radiation and T cells in renal cell carcinoma. Documented time point: blood 2 weeks post-SBRT. Treatment denoted: 15 Gy SBRT to primary tumor, nephrectomy 4 weeks later. After SBRT, blood was collected at 2 and 4 weeks, plus baseline. Libraries were prepared by immunoSEQ multiplex PCR; TCRdb keeps only in-frame clonotypes and omits some of them. The table shows roughly 120,000 clones, with about 81% occurring only once. This sample comprised blood, obtained from a patient whose treatment included radiotherapy and nephrectomy. This clonotype was sampled from a woman aged 55-70 years with renal cell carcinoma.

The CDR3 loop reads CASSPTPLGGRYTDTQYF. In DNA form, the CDR3 reads TGTGCCAGCAGCCCCACTCCCCTAGGCGGGAGGTACACAGATACGCAGTATTTT. J is TRBJ2-3 and V is TRBV7-9; 8 bases match TRBD2. Looked up from germline, CDR1 is SEHNR and CDR2 is FQNEAQ (reference sequence). The CDR3 totals 18 residues. V lost 5 bases to trimming and J lost 2 bases; unmatched junction nucleotides: 15.